This TCR beta chain was identified in a study of breast tumors, draining lymph nodes, adjacent tissues. Points from the study as a whole: Tumor T cell lymph node origin was a supported hypothesis, not proven. Tumor and nontumor repertoires were significantly more similar in luminal-like than in basal-like breast cancer. Findings are consistent with lymph node origin and intratumoral expansion of most tumor T cells. Compared with lymph nodes, tumors were less diverse; compared with nontumor tissue, more.

This clonotype was seen repeatedly, ten times or more. Antigen: not known. Axillary draining lymph nodes of breast cancer patients supplied the node samples. TCRdb used MiXCR to reprocess the multiplex PCR reads, holding one entry per CDR3 protein. The data show nearly 200,000 distinct CDR3 sequences, with about 32% seen just once and about 4.5% held by the top ten. The germline V gene has CDR1 MRHNA and CDR2 SNTAGT. V lost 5 bases, J lost 1 base, and 11 bases lay in between. This CDR3 has 14 residues. Source material: axillary lymph node tissue. The chain carries TRBV6-4 and TRBJ2-5; D could derive from TRBD1 or TRBD2 (5 bases each). This TCR was recovered from a female donor with breast cancer. Some clones in this sample may be carry-over from other donors' samples. CDR3 coding DNA: TGTGCCAGCAGTCAAGACGGGACCCAAGAGACCCAGTACTTC. Residues: CASSQDGTQETQYF.